The next 9 T cell receptor beta chains were all read from a single sample in a study of T cells in Graves' hyperthyroidism and ophthalmopathy. Researchers amplified the TCR beta CDR3 regions from RNA transcripts. HTBI primers were employed in a first-round RT-PCR of the TCR CDR3. In TCRdb, the multiplex PCR reads were re-called with MiXCR into one record per CDR3 protein. Of tens of thousands of distinct CDR3 sequences in the sample, roughly 50% were seen once. The specimen sequenced was blood. Receptors originate from a woman aged 55-69 years with Graves' ophthalmopathy.

The J gene is TRBJ2-1, the V gene TRBV4-2, with D possibly TRBD2 on 5 matching bases. Germline CDR1 is LGHNA and CDR2 is YNFKEQ. Trimming removed 2 bases at V and 4 bases at J, with 12 bases between. The CDR3 loop spans 15 amino acids. This chain's CDR3 is CASSQWERQYNEQFF. The CDR3 coding sequence is TGTGCCAGCAGCCAATGGGAGCGGCAATACAATGAGCAGTTCTTC.

For the CDR3, the DNA is TGTGCCAGCAGCCAACAGGGGCGCTCCTACAATGAGCAGTTCTTC. Protein: CASSQQGRSYNEQFF. This rearrangement joins TRBV7-9 to TRBJ2-1, with 7 bases fitting TRBD1. J lost 0 bases, V lost 5 bases, and 4 bases had no gene match. CDR1 SEHNR and CDR2 FQNEAQ come from the germline V gene (reference sequence). The CDR3 covers 15 residues. The whole variable domain, remainder taken from reference TRBV7-9 and TRBJ2-1, is DTGVSQNPRHKITKRGQNVTFRCDPISEHNRLYWYRQTLGQGPEFLTYFQNEAQLEKSRLLSDRFSAERPKGSFSTLEIQRTEQGDSAMYLCASSQQGRSYNEQFFGPGTRLTVL.

A single count supports this clonotype. Relative to the germline gene, one junction end is altered; a read error may explain this. CDR3 in amino acids: CASSSSRDRGRDQETQYF. CDR3 DNA sequence: TGTGCCAGCAGCTCGTCCCGGGACAGGGGCCGTGACCAAGAGACCCAGTACTTC. This chain connects TRBV5-1 to TRBJ2-5, with 10 bases that match TRBD1. The CDR3 covers 18 residues. Germline lookup yields CDR1 SGHRS and CDR2 YFSETQ.

The rearrangement joins TRBV6-1 to TRBJ1-5; D perhaps matches TRBD1 (5 bases). V lost 4 bases and J lost 11, with 15 bases in between. Germline-derived CDR1 and CDR2 are MNHNS and SASEGT. This CDR3 is 13 amino acids long. This chain's CDR3 is CASSGRDGGTQHF. The CDR3 nucleotides read TGTGCCAGCAGTGGTAGGGACGGCGGGACCCAGCATTTT.

This clonotype has at least ten counts. The chain combines TRBV11-3 with TRBJ2-2, with unresolved D. The CDR3 length is 12 residues. V dropped 1 base and J dropped 6 bases, with 3 bases sitting between them. Germline V lookup: CDR1 SGHNT, CDR2 YENEEA. CDR3 sequence (DNA): TGTGCCAGCAGCTTAGTTCCCGGGGAGCTGTTTTTT. This gives the protein CASSLVPGELFF. Looking up the rest from reference TRBV11-3 and TRBJ2-2 gives the full variable domain: EAGVVQSPRYKIIEKKQPVAFWCNPISGHNTLYWYLQNLGQGPELLIRYENEEAVDDSQLPKDRFSAERLKGVDSTLKIQPAELGDSAVYLCASSLVPGELFFGEGSRLTVL.

This chain connects TRBV7-2 to TRBJ1-1; D gene ambiguous. Germline V gene lookup returns CDR1 SGHTA and CDR2 FQGNSA. The CDR3 spans 13 residues. The V and J ends lost 3 bases and 3 bases respectively, with 8 bases between them. For the CDR3, the DNA is TGTGCCAGCAGCTTCGGGTTCCACACTGAAGCTTTCTTT. Translation gives CASSFGFHTEAFF.

The sample holds a few counts of this clonotype. V is TRBV20-1 and J is TRBJ2-5, with 10 bases identical to TRBD1. The CDR3 has 13 residues. After removal of 4 bases from V and 5 bases from J, the junction contained 4 bases not matched to a gene. Germline lookup yields CDR1 DFQATT and CDR2 SNEGSKA (reference sequence). In DNA, the CDR3 is TGCAGTGCTAAGGGACAGGGGACGGAGACCCAGTACTTC. Residues: CSAKGQGTETQYF.

This clonotype was found once. The chain joins TRBV7-6 to TRBJ1-2; 10 bases map to TRBD1. V was clipped by 4 bases and J by 8 bases; unmatched bases: 4. Germline V lookup: CDR1 SGHVS, CDR2 FNYEAQ. The CDR3 loop spans 13 amino acids. Here the CDR3 reads CASSSDRGDGYTF. In DNA form, the CDR3 reads TGTGCCAGCAGCTCGGACAGGGGGGACGGCTACACCTTC.

The chain carries TRBV7-9 and TRBJ1-2; 7 bases agree with TRBD1. The V segment lost 6 bases and the J segment 4 bases; nucleotides outside the gene matches: 5. Germline assignment: CDR1 SEHNR and CDR2 FQNEAQ (reference sequence). This CDR3 spans 13 amino acids. CDR3 loop: CASRAGGPYGYTF. Here the CDR3 DNA reads TGTGCCAGCAGGGCAGGGGGGCCCTATGGCTACACCTTC.